This T cell receptor (beta chain) derives from a study of cytomegalovirus exposure and HLA in healthy donors. As for the study in general: Tens of millions of unique TCRs from HLA-typed donors were held in an early release of data. Findings of the study overall: When analyzed later, a missense DCLRE1C variant was found to be linked to TCR beta V- and J-gene trimming.

About this clone: The antigen remains unidentified.

PCR was performed using 60 Vbeta and 13 Jbeta primers. Original methodology: A later analysis counted around 80 million unique TCR beta chains, about 10 million shared. The method was immunoSEQ multiplex PCR; TCRdb's version includes in-frame clones alone and lacks a portion of them. That table furnishes V, J and clone size, whereas the DNA furnished D and trimming. There are 170,000 or so clones in the sample; roughly 84% occur only once, and 0.38% lies in the top ten. Sequences were obtained from PBMCs. This sequence was found in a boy under 10 years old in good health and CMV-seronegative.

DNA for the CDR3: TGTGCCAGCAGCTTAGAAGCCAGGGCCCAGCCCCAGCATTTT. Translated, it gives CASSLEARAQPQHF. The rearrangement joins TRBV7-8 to TRBJ1-5; possibly TRBD1 for D (5 bases). The V end was cut by 1 base, the J end by 7 bases, with 11 bases between. The CDR3 is 14 amino acids. Germline CDR1 is SGHVS and CDR2 is FQNEAQ.